A selection of T cell receptor beta chains follows, all from one sample in a study of CD8+ T cells in alopecia areata. The data were produced by immunoSEQ multiplex PCR, yet TCRdb's version contains in-frame clones alone and is incomplete. Among approximately 150,000 clones, 55% were seen once, and the ten largest hold about 4.9%. Sequencing was done on a sample of CD4+ T cells sorted from blood. The receptors here all came from a human donor in good health. Both conserved end residues are part of each CDR3. A D gene is named only where the DNA matches it firmly. Not every row has a clone size; where given, it reads once, few, many or a size class.

D gene: NA
J gene: TRBJ2-1
clone size: NA
V gene: TRBV5-1
CDR3 length: 12
CDR3 protein: CASSDWGGEQFF
CDR3 DNA: TGCGCCAGCAGTGACTGGGGGGGCGAGCAGTTCTTC

D gene: NA
J gene: TRBJ2-2
clone size: NA
V gene: TRBV10-3
CDR3 length: 15
CDR3 protein: CASRGGGLNTGELFF
CDR3 DNA: TGTGCCAGCAGGGGGGGCGGATTGAACACCGGGGAGCTGTTTTTT

D gene: NA
J gene: TRBJ2-7
clone size: few
V gene: TRBV11-2
CDR3 length: 14
CDR3 protein: CASSFSLGRREQYF
CDR3 DNA: TGTGCCAGCAGCTTCAGTTTGGGGCGGAGGGAGCAGTACTTC

D gene: TRBD1
J gene: TRBJ2-5
clone size: NA
V gene: TRBV29-1
CDR3 length: 13
CDR3 protein: CSGGQGNQETQYF
CDR3 DNA: TGCAGCGGGGGACAGGGGAATCAAGAGACCCAGTACTTC

D gene: NA
J gene: TRBJ1-2
clone size: NA
V gene: TRBV2
CDR3 length: 9
CDR3 protein: CAGRDGYTF
CDR3 DNA: TGTGCCGGCAGGGATGGCTACACCTTC

D gene: NA
J gene: TRBJ1-5
clone size: NA
V gene: TRBV28
CDR3 length: 15
CDR3 protein: CASSFPAGEHQPQHF
CDR3 DNA: TGTGCCAGCAGTTTCCCGGCAGGGGAGCATCAGCCCCAGCATTTT

D gene: TRBD2
J gene: TRBJ2-5
clone size: NA
V gene: TRBV7-2
CDR3 length: 14
CDR3 protein: CASRLSGIQETQYF
CDR3 DNA: TGTGCCAGCCGCCTTAGCGGGATCCAAGAGACCCAGTACTTC

D gene: TRBD2
J gene: TRBJ2-1
clone size: few
V gene: TRBV20-1
CDR3 length: 11
CDR3 protein: CSVEYGGEQFF
CDR3 DNA: TGCAGTGTCGAGTACGGGGGGGAGCAGTTCTTC

D gene: TRBD1
J gene: TRBJ2-5
clone size: few
V gene: TRBV29-1
CDR3 length: 16
CDR3 protein: CSSEDRTGIGVETQYF
CDR3 DNA: TGCAGCTCAGAGGACCGGACAGGGATTGGTGTGGAGACCCAGTACTTC

D gene: NA
J gene: TRBJ2-7
clone size: few
V gene: TRBV7-8
CDR3 length: 13
CDR3 protein: CASSRTVIYEQYF
CDR3 DNA: TGTGCCAGCAGCCGGACCGTCATCTACGAGCAGTACTTC

D gene: TRBD1
J gene: TRBJ2-7
clone size: NA
V gene: TRBV7-9
CDR3 length: 15
CDR3 protein: CASSGVRDRGYEQYF
CDR3 DNA: TGTGCCAGCAGTGGGGTCCGGGACAGGGGGTACGAGCAGTACTTC

D gene: NA
J gene: TRBJ1-3
clone size: few
V gene: TRBV9
CDR3 length: 15
CDR3 protein: CASSVAPTSENTIYF
CDR3 DNA: TGTGCCAGCAGCGTAGCCCCTACCTCGGAGAACACCATATATTTT

D gene: TRBD1
J gene: TRBJ1-1
clone size: few
V gene: TRBV7-9
CDR3 length: 14
CDR3 protein: CASSQFDRDPEAFF
CDR3 DNA: TGTGCCAGCAGCCAATTCGACAGGGATCCTGAAGCTTTCTTT

D gene: NA
J gene: TRBJ1-2
clone size: NA
V gene: TRBV6-6
CDR3 length: 13
CDR3 protein: CASSTRGTGGYTF
CDR3 DNA: TGTGCCAGCAGTACTAGAGGGACGGGAGGCTACACCTTC

D gene: TRBD2
J gene: TRBJ2-7
clone size: NA
V gene: TRBV18
CDR3 length: 12
CDR3 protein: CASSGTSYEQYF
CDR3 DNA: TGTGCCAGCAGCGGGACCTCCTACGAGCAGTACTTC

D gene: NA
J gene: TRBJ1-1
clone size: NA
V gene: TRBV29-1
CDR3 length: 15
CDR3 protein: CSVEPLGGADTEAFF
CDR3 DNA: TGCAGCGTTGAACCCCTAGGGGGGGCGGACACTGAAGCTTTCTTT

D gene: TRBD1
J gene: TRBJ2-3
clone size: once
V gene: TRBV30
CDR3 length: 15
CDR3 protein: CAWSEGTGKADTQYF
CDR3 DNA: TGTGCCTGGAGTGAAGGGACAGGGAAGGCAGATACGCAGTATTTT

D gene: NA
J gene: TRBJ2-5
clone size: once
V gene: TRBV6-6
CDR3 length: 13
CDR3 protein: CASSWEQGGTQYF
CDR3 DNA: TGTGCCAGCAGTTGGGAACAGGGTGGGACCCAGTACTTC

D gene: TRBD2
J gene: TRBJ2-3
clone size: few
V gene: TRBV29-1
CDR3 length: 16
CDR3 protein: CSVEGGLAGGKGTQYF
CDR3 DNA: TGCAGCGTTGAAGGGGGACTAGCGGGAGGGAAGGGTACGCAGTATTTT

D gene: NA
J gene: TRBJ2-1
clone size: NA
V gene: TRBV5-1
CDR3 length: 14
CDR3 protein: CASSLGSDRSEQFF
CDR3 DNA: TGCGCCAGCAGCTTGGGCAGCGATCGTAGTGAGCAGTTCTTC

D gene: NA
J gene: TRBJ1-2
clone size: few
V gene: TRBV6-5
CDR3 length: 14
CDR3 protein: CASTTGPTFYGYTF
CDR3 DNA: TGTGCCAGCACGACGGGACCGACTTTCTATGGCTACACCTTC

D gene: NA
J gene: TRBJ2-7
clone size: NA
V gene: TRBV30
CDR3 length: 11
CDR3 protein: CAWSGLLGKYF
CDR3 DNA: TGTGCCTGGAGTGGTCTACTGGGAAAGTACTTC

D gene: NA
J gene: TRBJ2-5
clone size: NA
V gene: TRBV29-1
CDR3 length: 13
CDR3 protein: CSVRPGRLETQYF
CDR3 DNA: TGCAGCGTGAGGCCGGGGCGGCTAGAGACCCAGTACTTC

D gene: NA
J gene: TRBJ2-3
clone size: few
V gene: TRBV5-4
CDR3 length: 14
CDR3 protein: CASNGGDGTDTQYF
CDR3 DNA: TGTGCCAGCAATGGAGGGGATGGGACAGATACGCAGTATTTT

D gene: NA
J gene: TRBJ2-5
clone size: NA
V gene: TRBV19
CDR3 length: 15
CDR3 protein: CASSVSGPMVQTQYF
CDR3 DNA: TGTGCCAGTAGTGTTTCCGGGCCCATGGTCCAGACCCAGTACTTC

D gene: NA
J gene: TRBJ2-7
clone size: NA
V gene: TRBV30
CDR3 length: 14
CDR3 protein: CAWSVSSIESGQYF
CDR3 DNA: TGTGCCTGGAGTGTTAGTTCTATAGAATCCGGGCAGTACTTC

D gene: NA
J gene: TRBJ2-1
clone size: few
V gene: TRBV30
CDR3 length: 11
CDR3 protein: CAWRVRNEQFF
CDR3 DNA: TGTGCCTGGAGGGTGAGGAATGAGCAGTTCTTC

D gene: NA
J gene: TRBJ1-2
clone size: NA
V gene: TRBV11-2
CDR3 length: 14
CDR3 protein: CASSAAGAPYGYTF
CDR3 DNA: TGTGCCAGCAGCGCGGCGGGGGCACCGTATGGCTACACCTTC

D gene: NA
J gene: TRBJ1-3
clone size: NA
V gene: TRBV6-5
CDR3 length: 13
CDR3 protein: CASSYEGGNTIYF
CDR3 DNA: TGTGCCAGCAGTTACGAAGGAGGAAACACCATATATTTT

D gene: TRBD2
J gene: TRBJ2-7
clone size: NA
V gene: TRBV29-1
CDR3 length: 11
CDR3 protein: CSVAALGLRYF
CDR3 DNA: TGCAGCGTTGCAGCCTTGGGACTACGGTACTTC

D gene: NA
J gene: TRBJ2-2
clone size: NA
V gene: TRBV6-6
CDR3 length: 15
CDR3 protein: CASSYSGNVRGELFF
CDR3 DNA: TGTGCCAGCAGTTACTCGGGGAACGTACGTGGGGAGCTGTTTTTT

D gene: NA
J gene: TRBJ2-7
clone size: NA
V gene: TRBV4-1
CDR3 length: 16
CDR3 protein: CASRSPGRSGDYEQYF
CDR3 DNA: TGCGCCAGCCGAAGCCCGGGGAGATCAGGAGACTACGAGCAGTACTTC

D gene: TRBD2
J gene: TRBJ2-7
clone size: NA
V gene: TRBV11-2
CDR3 length: 14
CDR3 protein: CASSFTGGRYEQYF
CDR3 DNA: TGTGCCAGCAGCTTTACGGGAGGCCGGTACGAGCAGTACTTC

D gene: NA
J gene: TRBJ2-1
clone size: few
V gene: TRBV11-2
CDR3 length: 15
CDR3 protein: CASSQQGLAGNEQFF
CDR3 DNA: TGTGCCAGCAGCCAACAGGGACTTGCTGGCAATGAGCAGTTCTTC

D gene: NA
J gene: TRBJ2-5
clone size: NA
V gene: TRBV7-2
CDR3 length: 12
CDR3 protein: CASGSMGETQYF
CDR3 DNA: TGTGCCAGCGGTTCAATGGGAGAGACCCAGTACTTC

D gene: NA
J gene: TRBJ2-2
clone size: NA
V gene: TRBV2
CDR3 length: 14
CDR3 protein: CASMIHPPSGELFF
CDR3 DNA: TGTGCCAGCATGATCCACCCTCCTTCCGGGGAGCTGTTTTTT

D gene: TRBD2
J gene: TRBJ2-7
clone size: NA
V gene: TRBV9
CDR3 length: 15
CDR3 protein: CASSVDVAGGREQYF
CDR3 DNA: TGTGCCAGCAGCGTAGATGTAGCGGGAGGTCGGGAGCAGTACTTC

D gene: NA
J gene: TRBJ2-2
clone size: once
V gene: TRBV9
CDR3 length: 13
CDR3 protein: CASSDTNTGELFF
CDR3 DNA: TGTGCCAGCAGCGATACGAACACCGGGGAGCTGTTTTTT

D gene: TRBD2
J gene: TRBJ2-7
clone size: NA
V gene: TRBV4-1
CDR3 length: 15
CDR3 protein: CASSQGLAGPREQYF
CDR3 DNA: TGCGCCAGCAGCCAAGGCCTAGCGGGCCCCCGGGAGCAGTACTTC

D gene: TRBD1
J gene: TRBJ1-5
clone size: NA
V gene: TRBV2
CDR3 length: 13
CDR3 protein: CASNEQGNQPQHF
CDR3 DNA: TGTGCCAGCAATGAACAGGGGAATCAGCCCCAGCATTTT

D gene: NA
J gene: TRBJ2-4
clone size: NA
V gene: TRBV7-2
CDR3 length: 15
CDR3 protein: CASSPPGGKQNIQYF
CDR3 DNA: TGTGCCAGCAGCCCACCCGGCGGGAAACAAAACATTCAGTACTTC

D gene: TRBD2
J gene: TRBJ2-5
clone size: NA
V gene: TRBV4-1
CDR3 length: 16
CDR3 protein: CASSQDASGRVGTQYF
CDR3 DNA: TGCGCCAGCAGCCAAGATGCCAGCGGGAGGGTCGGGACCCAGTACTTC

D gene: NA
J gene: TRBJ2-5
clone size: few
V gene: TRBV29-1
CDR3 length: 13
CDR3 protein: CSVLWSKKETQYF
CDR3 DNA: TGCAGCGTTCTCTGGTCAAAGAAAGAGACCCAGTACTTC

D gene: TRBD1
J gene: TRBJ2-3
clone size: NA
V gene: TRBV29-1
CDR3 length: 12
CDR3 protein: CSAGQGSDTQYF
CDR3 DNA: TGCAGCGCTGGACAGGGGTCAGATACGCAGTATTTT

D gene: NA
J gene: TRBJ1-5
clone size: NA
V gene: TRBV6-5
CDR3 length: 14
CDR3 protein: CASSFDGPYQPQHF
CDR3 DNA: TGTGCCAGCAGTTTCGACGGGCCGTATCAGCCCCAGCATTTT

D gene: NA
J gene: TRBJ2-2
clone size: NA
V gene: TRBV2
CDR3 length: 14
CDR3 protein: CASRSLANTGELFF
CDR3 DNA: TGTGCCAGCAGGTCGCTAGCGAACACCGGGGAGCTGTTTTTT

D gene: NA
J gene: TRBJ2-3
clone size: NA
V gene: TRBV4-2
CDR3 length: 15
CDR3 protein: CASSQDGGGFDTQYF
CDR3 DNA: TGTGCCAGCAGCCAAGACGGAGGGGGCTTTGATACGCAGTATTTT

D gene: NA
J gene: TRBJ2-2
clone size: NA
V gene: TRBV4-1
CDR3 length: 13
CDR3 protein: CASSQGLARELFF
CDR3 DNA: TGCGCCAGCAGCCAAGGTCTAGCCAGGGAGCTGTTTTTT

D gene: TRBD2
J gene: TRBJ2-2
clone size: once
V gene: TRBV29-1
CDR3 length: 14
CDR3 protein: CSVGSGSRSGELFF
CDR3 DNA: TGCAGCGTTGGTAGCGGGAGTAGGTCCGGGGAGCTGTTTTTT

D gene: TRBD1
J gene: TRBJ2-7
clone size: NA
V gene: TRBV6-6
CDR3 length: 13
CDR3 protein: CASRGTALYGQYF
CDR3 DNA: TGTGCCAGCAGGGGGACAGCCCTCTATGGGCAGTACTTC

D gene: TRBD2
J gene: TRBJ2-1
clone size: NA
V gene: TRBV5-1
CDR3 length: 14
CDR3 protein: CASLAGEPYNEQFF
CDR3 DNA: TGCGCCAGCTTAGCGGGAGAACCGTACAATGAGCAGTTCTTC

D gene: NA
J gene: TRBJ1-1
clone size: NA
V gene: TRBV7-9
CDR3 length: 15
CDR3 protein: CASSLVEVRYTEAFF
CDR3 DNA: TGTGCCAGCAGCTTAGTCGAGGTCAGGTACACTGAAGCTTTCTTT

D gene: NA
J gene: TRBJ2-1
clone size: NA
V gene: TRBV2
CDR3 length: 16
CDR3 protein: CASSEDGAGLYNEQFF
CDR3 DNA: TGTGCCAGCAGTGAAGACGGGGCGGGGCTATACAATGAGCAGTTCTTC